This record covers a single TCR beta chain. Sample treatment: approximately 18 received Ad26.COV2.S at low or high dose, single or two shots; about 5 received placebo; per-sample allocation not given. Samples came from day 63 after the first vaccine or placebo injection. The sample is drawn from a study of Ad26.COV2.S vaccination and SARS-CoV-2 variants. About the research overall: Participant was drawn from the COV1001 Ad26.COV2.S trial arm.

Deletions cut 3 bases from V and 5 bases from J, with 16 bases between. Germline loops: CDR1 GTSNPN, CDR2 SVGIG (reference sequence). This CDR3 has 14 amino acids. Sequenced by immunoSEQ multiplex PCR; TCRdb stores in-frame clones only, minus some. Of fewer than 800,000 clones listed, 89% were seen once; the top ten hold approximately 1.5%. The sample here was peripheral blood, taken in a trial of Ad26.COV2.S vaccine versus placebo. The sequence came from a person between 18 and 60 years old who received the Ad26.COV2.S COVID-19 vaccine or a placebo. The V gene is TRBV30, the J gene TRBJ2-5; D is perhaps TRBD1 or TRBD2 (7 bases each). The CDR3 reads CAWSPGTAGETQYF. The CDR3 nucleotides read TGTGCCTGGAGCCCAGGGACAGCGGGGGAGACCCAGTACTTC. Filled out from reference TRBV30 and TRBJ2-5, the complete variable domain reads SQTIHQWPATLVQPVGSPLSLECTVEGTSNPNLYWYRQAAGRGLQLLFYSVGIGQISSEVPQNLSASRPQDRQFILSSKKLLLSDSGFYLCAWSPGTAGETQYFGPGTRLLVL.